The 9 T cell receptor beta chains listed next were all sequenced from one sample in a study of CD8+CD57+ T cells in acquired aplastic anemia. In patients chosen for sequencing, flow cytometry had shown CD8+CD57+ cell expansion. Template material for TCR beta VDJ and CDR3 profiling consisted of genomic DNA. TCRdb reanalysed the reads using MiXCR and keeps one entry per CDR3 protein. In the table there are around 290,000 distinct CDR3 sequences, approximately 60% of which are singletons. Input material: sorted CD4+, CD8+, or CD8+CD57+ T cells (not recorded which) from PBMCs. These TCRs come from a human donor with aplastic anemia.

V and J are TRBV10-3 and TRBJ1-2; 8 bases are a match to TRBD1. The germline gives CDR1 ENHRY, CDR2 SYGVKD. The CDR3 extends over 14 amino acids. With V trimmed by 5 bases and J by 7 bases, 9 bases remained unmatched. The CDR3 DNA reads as TGTGCCATCAGTTATGACAGGGGCAAGGCTGGCTACACCTTC. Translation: CAISYDRGKAGYTF.

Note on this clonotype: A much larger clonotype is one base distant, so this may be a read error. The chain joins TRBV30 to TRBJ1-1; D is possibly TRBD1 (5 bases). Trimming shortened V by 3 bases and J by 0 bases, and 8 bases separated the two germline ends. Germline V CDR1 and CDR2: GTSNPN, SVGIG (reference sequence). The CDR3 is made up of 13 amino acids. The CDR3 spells CAWSQGLNTEAFF. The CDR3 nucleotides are TGTGCCTGGAGCCAGGGACTGAACACTGAAGCTTTCTTT. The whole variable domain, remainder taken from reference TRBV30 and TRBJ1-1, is SQTIHQWPATLVQPVGSPLSLECTVEGTSNPNLYWYRQAAGRGLQLLFYSVGIGQISSEVPQNLSASRPQDRQFILSSKKLLLSDSGFYLCAWSQGLNTEAFFGQGTRLTVV.

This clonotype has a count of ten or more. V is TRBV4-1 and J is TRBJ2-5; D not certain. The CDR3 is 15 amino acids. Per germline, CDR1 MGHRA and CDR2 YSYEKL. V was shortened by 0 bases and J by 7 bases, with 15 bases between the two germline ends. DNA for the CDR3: TGCGCCAGCAGCCAAGATCTACACTACTCGGGGACCCAGTACTTC. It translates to CASSQDLHYSGTQYF.

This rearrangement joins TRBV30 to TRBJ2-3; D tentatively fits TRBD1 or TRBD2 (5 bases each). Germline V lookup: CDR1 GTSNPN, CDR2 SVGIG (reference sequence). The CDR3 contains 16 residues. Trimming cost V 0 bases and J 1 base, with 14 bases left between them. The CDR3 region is CAWSVNGAGGTDTQYF. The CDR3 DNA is TGTGCCTGGAGTGTAAACGGGGCTGGGGGCACAGATACGCAGTATTTT. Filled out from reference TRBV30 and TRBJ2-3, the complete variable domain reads SQTIHQWPATLVQPVGSPLSLECTVEGTSNPNLYWYRQAAGRGLQLLFYSVGIGQISSEVPQNLSASRPQDRQFILSSKKLLLSDSGFYLCAWSVNGAGGTDTQYFGPGTRLTVL.

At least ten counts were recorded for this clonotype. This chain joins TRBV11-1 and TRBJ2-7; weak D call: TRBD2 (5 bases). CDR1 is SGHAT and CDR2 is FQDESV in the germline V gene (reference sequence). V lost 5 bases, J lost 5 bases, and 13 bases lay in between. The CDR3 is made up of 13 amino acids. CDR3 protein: CASSPNTGDEQYF. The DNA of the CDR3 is TGTGCCAGCAGCCCCAACACCGGGGACGAGCAGTACTTC. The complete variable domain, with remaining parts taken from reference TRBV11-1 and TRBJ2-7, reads EAEVAQSPRYKITEKSQAVAFWCDPISGHATLYWYRQILGQGPELLVQFQDESVVDDSQLPKDRFSAERLKGVDSTLKIQPAELGDSAMYLCASSPNTGDEQYFGPGTRLTVT.

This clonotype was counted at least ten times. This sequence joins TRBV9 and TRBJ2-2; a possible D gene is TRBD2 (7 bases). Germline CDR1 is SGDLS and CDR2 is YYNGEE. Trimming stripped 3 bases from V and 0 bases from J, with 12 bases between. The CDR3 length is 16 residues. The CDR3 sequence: CASSGGGMTNTGELFF. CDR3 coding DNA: TGTGCCAGCAGCGGGGGGGGCATGACGAACACCGGGGAGCTGTTTTTT. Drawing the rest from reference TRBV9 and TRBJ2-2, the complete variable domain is DSGVTQTPKHLITATGQRVTLRCSPRSGDLSVYWYQQSLDQGLQFLIQYYNGEERAKGNILERFSAQQFPDLHSELNLSSLELGDSALYFCASSGGGMTNTGELFFGEGSRLTVL.

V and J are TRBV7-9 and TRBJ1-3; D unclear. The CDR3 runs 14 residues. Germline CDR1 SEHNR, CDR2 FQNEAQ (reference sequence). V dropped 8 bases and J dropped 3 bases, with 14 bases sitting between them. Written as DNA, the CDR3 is TGTGCCAGCCAAAGGGAGTCAGGTGGAAACACCATATATTTT. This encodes CASQRESGGNTIYF.

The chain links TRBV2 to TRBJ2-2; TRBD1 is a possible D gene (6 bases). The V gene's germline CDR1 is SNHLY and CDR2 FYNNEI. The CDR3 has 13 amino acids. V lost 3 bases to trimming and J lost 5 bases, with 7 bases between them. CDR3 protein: CASSEGATGELFF. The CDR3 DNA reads TGTGCCAGCAGTGAGGGGGCGACCGGGGAGCTGTTTTTT.

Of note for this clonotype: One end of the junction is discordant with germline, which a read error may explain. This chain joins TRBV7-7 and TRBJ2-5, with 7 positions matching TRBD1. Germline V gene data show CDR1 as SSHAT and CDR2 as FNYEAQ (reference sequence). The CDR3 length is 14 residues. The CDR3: CASSLVGGGETQYF. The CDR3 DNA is TGTGCTAGCAGCTTAGTAGGGGGCGGAGAGACCCAGTACTTC.